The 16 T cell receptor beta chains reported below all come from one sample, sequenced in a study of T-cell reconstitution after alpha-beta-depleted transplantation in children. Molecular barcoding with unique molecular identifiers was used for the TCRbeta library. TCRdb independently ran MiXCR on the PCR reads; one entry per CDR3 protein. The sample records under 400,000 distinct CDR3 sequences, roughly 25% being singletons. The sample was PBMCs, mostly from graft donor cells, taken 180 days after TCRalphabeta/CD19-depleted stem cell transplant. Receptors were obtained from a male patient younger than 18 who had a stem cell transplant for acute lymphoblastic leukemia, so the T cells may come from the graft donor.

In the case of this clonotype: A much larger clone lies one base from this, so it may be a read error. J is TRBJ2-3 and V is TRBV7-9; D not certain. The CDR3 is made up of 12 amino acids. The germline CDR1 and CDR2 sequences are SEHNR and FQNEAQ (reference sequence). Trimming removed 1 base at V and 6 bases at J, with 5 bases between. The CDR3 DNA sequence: TGTGCCAGCAGCTTAGGCGAGGATACGCAGTATTTT. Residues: CASSLGEDTQYF.

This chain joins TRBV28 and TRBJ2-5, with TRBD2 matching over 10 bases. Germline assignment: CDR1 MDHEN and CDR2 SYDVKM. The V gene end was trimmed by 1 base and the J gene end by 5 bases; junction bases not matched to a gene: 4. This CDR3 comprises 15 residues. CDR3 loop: CASSLSSGRGETQYF. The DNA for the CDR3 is TGTGCCAGCAGTTTATCGAGCGGGAGGGGTGAGACCCAGTACTTC.

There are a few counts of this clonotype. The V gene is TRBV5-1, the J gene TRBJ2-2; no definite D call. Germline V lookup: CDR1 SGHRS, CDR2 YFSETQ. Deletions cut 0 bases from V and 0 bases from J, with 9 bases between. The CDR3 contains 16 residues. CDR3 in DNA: TGCGCCAGCAGCTTGGCGGTGGGCCCGAACACCGGGGAGCTGTTTTTT. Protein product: CASSLAVGPNTGELFF.

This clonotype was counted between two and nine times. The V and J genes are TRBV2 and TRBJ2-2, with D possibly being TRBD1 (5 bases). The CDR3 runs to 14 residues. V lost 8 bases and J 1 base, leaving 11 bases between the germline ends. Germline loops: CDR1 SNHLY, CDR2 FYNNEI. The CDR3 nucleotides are TGTGCCAGCTCGACAGAGATGAACACCGGGGAGCTGTTTTTT. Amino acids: CASSTEMNTGELFF.

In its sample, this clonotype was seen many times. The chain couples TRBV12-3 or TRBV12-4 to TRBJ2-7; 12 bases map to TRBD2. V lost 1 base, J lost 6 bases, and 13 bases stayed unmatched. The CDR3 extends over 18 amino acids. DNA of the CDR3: TGTGCCAGCAGTTTAGAAGGGCTAGCGGGAGGGCCGAATATCGAGCAGTACTTC. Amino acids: CASSLEGLAGGPNIEQYF.

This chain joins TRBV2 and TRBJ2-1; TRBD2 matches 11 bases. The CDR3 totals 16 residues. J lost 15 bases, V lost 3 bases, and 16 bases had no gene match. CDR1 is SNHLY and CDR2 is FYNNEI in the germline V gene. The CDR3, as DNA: TGTGCCAGCAGTGAGGTAGAGGCACTAGCGGGAGCTCCACGGTTCTTC. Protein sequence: CASSEVEALAGAPRFF.

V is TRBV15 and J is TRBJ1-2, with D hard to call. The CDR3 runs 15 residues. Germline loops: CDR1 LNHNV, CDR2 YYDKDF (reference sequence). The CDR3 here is CASRTRLGSDYGYTF. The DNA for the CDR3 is TGTGCTTCAAGAACTCGGCTGGGAAGCGACTATGGCTACACCTTC.

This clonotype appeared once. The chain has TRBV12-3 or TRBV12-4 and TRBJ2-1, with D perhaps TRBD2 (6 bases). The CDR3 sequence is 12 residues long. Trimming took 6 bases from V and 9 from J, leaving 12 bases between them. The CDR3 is CASRPDGSEQFF. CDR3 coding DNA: TGTGCCAGCAGACCGGACGGGAGTGAGCAGTTCTTC.

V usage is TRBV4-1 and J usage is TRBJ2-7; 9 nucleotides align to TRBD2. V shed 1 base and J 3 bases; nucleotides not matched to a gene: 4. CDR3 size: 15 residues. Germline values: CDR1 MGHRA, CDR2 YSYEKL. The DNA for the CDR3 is TGCGCCAGCAGCCAAGTTCTAGCGGGACTCTACGAGCAGTACTTC. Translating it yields CASSQVLAGLYEQYF.

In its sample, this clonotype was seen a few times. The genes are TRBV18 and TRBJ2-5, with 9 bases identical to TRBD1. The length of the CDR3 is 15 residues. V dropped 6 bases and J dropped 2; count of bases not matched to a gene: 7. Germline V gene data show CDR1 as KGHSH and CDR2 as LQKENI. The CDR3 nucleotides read TGTGCCAGCTCGCCTAGACAGGGGGAACAAGAGACCCAGTACTTC. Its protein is CASSPRQGEQETQYF.

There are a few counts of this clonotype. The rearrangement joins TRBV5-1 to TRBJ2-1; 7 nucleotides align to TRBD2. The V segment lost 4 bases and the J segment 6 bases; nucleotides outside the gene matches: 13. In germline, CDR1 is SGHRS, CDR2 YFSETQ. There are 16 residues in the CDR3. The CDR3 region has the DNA TGCGCCAGCAGCCCCACGCCCGGACTAGACGGCAATGAGCAGTTCTTC. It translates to CASSPTPGLDGNEQFF.

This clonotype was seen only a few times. In nucleotides, the CDR3 is TGCAGTGCTAGAGATCCCTGGGTGACAGGGGGTAAGGATAACTATGGCTACACCTTC. This codes for CSARDPWVTGGKDNYGYTF. The J gene is TRBJ1-2, the V gene TRBV20-1; 9 bases map to TRBD1. Germline V gene data show CDR1 as DFQATT and CDR2 as SNEGSKA (reference sequence). The CDR3 sequence is 19 residues long. J gave up 1 base and V 0 bases, and 15 bases lay outside the gene matches.

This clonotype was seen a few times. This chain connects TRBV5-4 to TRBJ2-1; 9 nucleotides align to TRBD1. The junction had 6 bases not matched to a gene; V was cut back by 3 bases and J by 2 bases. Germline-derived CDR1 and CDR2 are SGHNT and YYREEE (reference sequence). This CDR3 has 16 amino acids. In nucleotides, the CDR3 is TGTGCCAGCAGCTCCAGGGACAGGGTCCCCTACAATGAGCAGTTCTTC. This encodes CASSSRDRVPYNEQFF.

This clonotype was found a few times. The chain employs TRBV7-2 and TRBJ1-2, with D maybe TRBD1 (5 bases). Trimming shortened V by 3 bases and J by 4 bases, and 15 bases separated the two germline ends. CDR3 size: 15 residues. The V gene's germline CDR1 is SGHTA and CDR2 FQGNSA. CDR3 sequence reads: CASSLGRGTGYGYTF. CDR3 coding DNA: TGTGCCAGCAGCTTGGGGCGAGGGACGGGCTATGGCTACACCTTC.

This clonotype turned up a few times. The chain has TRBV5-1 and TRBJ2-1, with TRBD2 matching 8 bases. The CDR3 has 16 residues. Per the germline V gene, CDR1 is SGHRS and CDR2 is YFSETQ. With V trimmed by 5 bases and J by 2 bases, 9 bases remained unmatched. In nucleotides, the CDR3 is TGCGCCAGCAGGAGTAGCGGGACAAGCCCCTACAATGAGCAGTTCTTC. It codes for CASRSSGTSPYNEQFF. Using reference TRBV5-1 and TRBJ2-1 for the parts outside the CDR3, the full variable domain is KAGVTQTPRYLIKTRGQQVTLSCSPISGHRSVSWYQQTPGQGLQFLFEYFSETQRNKGNFPGRFSGRQFSNSRSEMNVSTLELGDSALYLCASRSSGTSPYNEQFFGPGTRLTVL.

The CDR3 loop is CASSLAGTGLSYEQYF. CDR3 nucleotide sequence: TGTGCCAGCAGCTTGGCCGGGACAGGCCTCTCCTACGAGCAGTACTTC. The chain has TRBV5-6 and TRBJ2-7; 8 bases fit TRBD1. The germline V gene has CDR1 SGHDT and CDR2 YYEEEE. The CDR3 spans 16 residues. The V segment lost 0 bases and the J segment 0 bases; nucleotides outside the gene matches: 5.